The 23 T cell receptor beta chains below come from one sample, sequenced in a study of blood T cell repertoires in COVID-19. Method: immunoSEQ multiplex PCR; TCRdb's copy keeps in-frame clones and lacks some. The data contain 250,000 to 300,000 clones, roughly nine tenths of them singletons. Sequencing input: peripheral blood. The source is a man aged 18 to 30 with active or convalescent COVID-19.

This chain joins TRBV12-3 or TRBV12-4 and TRBJ1-5; D remains ambiguous. The CDR3 contains 12 residues. Deletions cut 3 bases from V and 6 bases from J, with 6 bases between. CDR3 in amino acids: CASSFGVQPQHF. The CDR3 DNA follows: TGTGCCAGCAGTTTTGGAGTTCAGCCCCAGCATTTT.

This sequence joins TRBV24-1 and TRBJ2-6, with 10 bases fitting TRBD2. CDR3 length: 18 residues. The V gene's germline CDR1 is KGHDR and CDR2 SFDVKD. V lost 6 bases and J lost 1; bases outside the gene matches: 8. The CDR3 DNA reads as TGTGCCACCAGTAAAGCGGGAGGGCCCCAATCTGGGGCCAACGTCCTGACTTTC. Its translation: CATSKAGGPQSGANVLTF.

The chain links TRBV15 to TRBJ2-7, with D perhaps TRBD1 (5 bases). V was clipped by 1 base and J by 3 bases, with 10 bases between them. Germline-derived CDR1 and CDR2 are LNHNV and YYDKDF (reference sequence). The CDR3 is made up of 14 amino acids. CDR3 sequence (DNA): TGTGCCACCAGCAGAGGACAGACCTTCTACGAGCAGTACTTC. This translates into CATSRGQTFYEQYF.

The chain recombines TRBV7-2 with TRBJ2-1; D might be TRBD2 (6 bases). There are 15 residues in the CDR3. The germline V and J ends were trimmed by 1 base and 7 bases, with 14 bases remaining between them. Germline V gene lookup returns CDR1 SGHTA and CDR2 FQGNSA. CDR3 DNA: TGTGCCAGCAGCTTAGGCGGAGGGGTGGGAAATGAGCAGTTCTTC. Translated, it gives CASSLGGGVGNEQFF.

The CDR3 region has the DNA TGTGCCAGCAGTCGGGGGACAGGGCCCGAAAAACTGTTTTTT. This translates into CASSRGTGPEKLFF. The chain uses TRBV6-5 and TRBJ1-4, with TRBD1 matching over 9 bases. V was pared by 5 bases and J by 8 bases, with 6 bases of the junction left unmatched. The CDR3 loop spans 14 amino acids. Germline V gives CDR1 MNHEY, CDR2 SVGAGI.

V and J are TRBV19 and TRBJ2-5; 12 bases agree with TRBD1. From germline, CDR1 is LNHDA and CDR2 SQIVND (reference sequence). Trimming took 5 bases from V and 4 from J; bases not matched to a gene: 11. This CDR3 is built from 17 residues. DNA of the CDR3: TGTGCCAGTAGTCCAACTCCTCCGGGACAGGGGGCAGAGACCCAGTACTTC. It is translated as CASSPTPPGQGAETQYF.

This chain connects TRBV4-1 to TRBJ2-3; 9 bases line up with TRBD1. CDR1 MGHRA and CDR2 YSYEKL come from the germline V gene. The V gene end was trimmed by 0 bases and the J gene end by 4 bases; junction bases not matched to a gene: 5. CDR3 length equals 16 residues. CDR3 region: CASSQESGTGPDTQYF. CDR3 coding DNA: TGCGCCAGCAGCCAAGAGTCCGGGACAGGGCCAGATACGCAGTATTTT.

The chain has TRBV12-3 or TRBV12-4 and TRBJ1-5; D remains ambiguous. V was trimmed by 3 bases and J by 6 bases, leaving 9 bases between them. The CDR3 sequence is 13 residues long. The CDR3 DNA follows: TGTGCCAGCAGTTTTACAGAGGGTCAGCCCCAGCATTTT. This translates into CASSFTEGQPQHF.

The chain uses TRBV11-3 and TRBJ2-3; 15 positions agree with TRBD2. This CDR3 has 18 residues. Trimming at V came to 3 bases and at J to 2 bases, leaving 6 bases not matched to a gene. Per germline, CDR1 SGHNT and CDR2 YENEEA. The CDR3 DNA reads TGTGCCAGCAGCTTTGGGACTAGCGGGAGGAAACTCACAGATACGCAGTATTTT. Protein sequence: CASSFGTSGRKLTDTQYF.

The chain combines TRBV6-6 with TRBJ2-7; no reliable D call. CDR1 MNHNY and CDR2 SVGAGI come from the germline V gene (reference sequence). V dropped 4 bases and J dropped 2 bases, with 9 bases sitting between them. This CDR3 is 13 amino acids long. This CDR3 is CASSSSFTYEQYF. The CDR3 nucleotides are TGTGCCAGCAGTTCTAGTTTTACCTACGAGCAGTACTTC.

This chain uses TRBV21-1 with TRBJ1-1; the D call in the table, TRBD1, was not verified against the DNA. TRBV21-1 is flagged as a pseudogene. The CDR3 extends over 15 amino acids. The CDR3: CATMGQGPVNTEAFF. The CDR3 DNA sequence: TGTGCCACCATGGGACAGGGACCTGTGAACACTGAAGCTTTCTTT.

This clone was recorded once. V and J are TRBV5-1 and TRBJ2-2; D call uncertain. The length of the CDR3 is 13 residues. CDR1 is SGHRS, CDR2 YFSETQ, per germline. Trimming took 7 bases from V and 1 from J, leaving 8 bases between them. CDR3 DNA: TGCGCCAGCGGGCCGAGGAACACCGGGGAGCTGTTTTTT. Translated, it gives CASGPRNTGELFF. The full variable domain, completed using reference TRBV5-1 and TRBJ2-2, is KAGVTQTPRYLIKTRGQQVTLSCSPISGHRSVSWYQQTPGQGLQFLFEYFSETQRNKGNFPGRFSGRQFSNSRSEMNVSTLELGDSALYLCASGPRNTGELFFGEGSRLTVL.

The chain recombines TRBV2 with TRBJ1-1, with unresolved D. This CDR3 comprises 14 residues. V lost 5 bases to trimming and J lost 1 base, with 11 bases between them. Germline values: CDR1 SNHLY, CDR2 FYNNEI. The CDR3 DNA reads TGTGCCAGCAGTCGCGGGCCCCAGAACACTGAAGCTTTCTTT. It encodes CASSRGPQNTEAFF.

This chain joins TRBV12-3 or TRBV12-4 and TRBJ2-7; no definite D call. The length of the CDR3 is 13 residues. With 5 bases removed from V and 2 bases from J, the gap between germline ends came to 10 bases. CDR3 coding DNA: TGTGCCAGCAGTCATACTTCTCCCTACGAGCAGTACTTC. Residues: CASSHTSPYEQYF.

The chain employs TRBV10-2 and TRBJ1-5, with TRBD1 matching over 9 bases. Germline lookup yields CDR1 WSHSY and CDR2 SAAADI. The junction had 5 bases not matched to a gene; V was cut back by 8 bases and J by 3 bases. The CDR3 spans 14 residues. Here the CDR3 DNA reads TGCGCCAGCGGGGACAGGGAGCACAATCAGCCCCAGCATTTT. As protein: CASGDREHNQPQHF.

This clone was seen a few times. The chain carries TRBV19 and TRBJ2-5, with 8 bases fitting TRBD2. This CDR3 contains 17 residues. The germline gives CDR1 LNHDA, CDR2 SQIVND (reference sequence). The ends lost 5 bases at V and 7 bases at J; junction bases unmatched: 18. The CDR3 is CASSPRPDPGGRGTQYF. In DNA, the CDR3 is TGTGCCAGTAGTCCACGACCCGACCCGGGGGGGCGGGGGACCCAGTACTTC.

The chain carries TRBV5-1 and TRBJ2-1; D unresolved. The germline V and J ends were trimmed by 2 bases and 7 bases, with 7 bases remaining between them. The CDR3 spans 12 residues. From germline, CDR1 is SGHRS and CDR2 YFSETQ. This CDR3 is CASSFARNEQFF. The CDR3 coding sequence is TGCGCCAGCAGCTTCGCCAGAAATGAGCAGTTCTTC.

The rearrangement joins TRBV7-9 to TRBJ1-4; 8 bases fit TRBD1. This CDR3 has 17 residues. Germline V lookup: CDR1 SEHNR, CDR2 FQNEAQ (reference sequence). V lost 1 base to trimming and J lost 8 bases; unmatched junction nucleotides: 12. CDR3 protein: CASSLVSGQGAQEKLFF. The DNA for the CDR3 is TGTGCCAGCAGCTTAGTATCGGGTCAGGGGGCGCAGGAAAAACTGTTTTTT.

V usage is TRBV5-1 and J usage is TRBJ1-4; no definite D call. The CDR3 has 15 amino acids. Germline CDR1 SGHRS, CDR2 YFSETQ. V shed 4 bases and J shed 0 bases, with 10 bases lying between them. The CDR3 region has the DNA TGCGCCAGCAGCCCCTCGGTTGCAACTAATGAAAAACTGTTTTTT. Amino acid sequence: CASSPSVATNEKLFF. The variable domain in full, with the rest retrieved from reference TRBV5-1 and TRBJ1-4, is KAGVTQTPRYLIKTRGQQVTLSCSPISGHRSVSWYQQTPGQGLQFLFEYFSETQRNKGNFPGRFSGRQFSNSRSEMNVSTLELGDSALYLCASSPSVATNEKLFFGSGTQLSVL.

The chain couples TRBV29-1 to TRBJ2-7; D not certain. V was trimmed by 6 bases and J by 2 bases, leaving 23 bases between them. The germline gives CDR1 SQVTM, CDR2 ANQGSEA. This CDR3 region has 16 residues. The CDR3 nucleotides are TGCAGCGTCATGAATGACCTAGAGGATGTCGCCTACGAGCAGTACTTC. This encodes CSVMNDLEDVAYEQYF.

This clone appeared once. J is TRBJ2-5 and V is TRBV3-1 (or the pseudogene TRBV3-2), with D possibly TRBD1 on 5 matching bases. The CDR3 loop spans 15 amino acids. The V gene lost 2 bases and the J gene lost 11 bases, with 21 bases spanning the gap. The germline gives CDR1 LGHDT, CDR2 YNNKEL (reference sequence). CDR3 sequence reads: CASSQLPERQLKQYF. The CDR3 DNA sequence: TGTGCCAGCAGCCAATTACCAGAACGACAGCTCAAGCAGTACTTC.

The chain carries TRBV5-1 and TRBJ2-2; no firm D call. Germline V gives CDR1 SGHRS, CDR2 YFSETQ. The CDR3 length is 17 residues. Trimming shortened V by 0 bases and J by 3 bases, and 15 bases separated the two germline ends. The CDR3: CASSLAERSPDTGELFF. The CDR3 DNA is TGCGCCAGCAGCTTGGCCGAAAGATCCCCGGACACCGGGGAGCTGTTTTTT.

The chain employs TRBV6-4 and TRBJ2-3, with 10 bases fitting TRBD2. The CDR3 loop spans 15 amino acids. Germline loops: CDR1 MRHNA, CDR2 SNTAGT. The J segment lost 2 bases and the V segment lost 4 bases, leaving 3 bases of the junction unmatched. CDR3 DNA sequence: TGTGCCAGCAGTGGAGCGGGGGGGGCCACAGATACGCAGTATTTT. Protein: CASSGAGGATDTQYF.